This paragraph covers one TCR beta chain sequence. The antigen is undetermined. The method was immunoSEQ multiplex PCR; TCRdb's version includes in-frame clones alone and lacks a portion of them. This sample carries 2 million to 3 million clones, more than 85% of them seen once, and the ten largest clones take about 0.38%. This record comes from a study of shared clonotypes between healthy human individuals. Splitting of CD4+ cells produced CD45RA+ naive and CD45RA-negative memory subsets. Regarding the study as a whole: Rarefaction gave evidence that sorted-subset sequencing remained incomplete despite large depth. Relative to memory subsets, naive subsets generally showed larger estimated richness.

V lost 2 bases and J lost 5; bases outside the gene matches: 3. Germline V gives CDR1 MNHEY, CDR2 SMNVEV (reference sequence). CDR3 length equals 14 residues. This sequence joins TRBV27 and TRBJ2-5; TRBD1 agrees at 9 bases. The sequenced material came from naive CD4+ T cells from PBMCs. Subset here: CD45RA+ positively selected. This clonotype was obtained from a man aged 18-30 years in good health. Some clones in this sample may be carry-over from other donors' samples. The CDR3 sequence is CASSLKGTGETQYF. CDR3 coding DNA: TGTGCCAGCAGTTTAAAGGGGACAGGGGAGACCCAGTACTTC.